The entry below describes one T cell receptor (beta chain). The antigen is not known. This entry comes from a study of cytomegalovirus exposure and HLA in healthy donors. As for the study in general: Within an early data release were roughly 83 million unique TCRs drawn from HLA-typed donors.

The PCR was carried out with 60 Vbeta primers and 13 Jbeta primers. Data came from immunoSEQ multiplex PCR; TCRdb stores just in-frame clones and leaves some out. There are 24,000 or so clones in the sample; 79% occur only once, and about 4.5% lies in the top ten. Study-wide findings and caveats: Sequencing likely produced, as an artifact, a cluster of highly shared sequence variants.

The CDR3 has 16 amino acids. Trimming removed 4 bases from V and 5 bases from J; junction bases left unmatched: 12. The V gene's germline CDR1 is SGDLS and CDR2 YYNGEE. This receptor was identified in a male donor in good health and CMV-seronegative. The sample consisted of PBMCs. V gene TRBV9 combines with J gene TRBJ2-1; TRBD2 agrees at 7 bases. In nucleotides, the CDR3 is TGTGCCAGCAGCTCGGGGGGTAGCGGGTGGGACAATGAGCAGTTCTTC. Its protein product is CASSSGGSGWDNEQFF.